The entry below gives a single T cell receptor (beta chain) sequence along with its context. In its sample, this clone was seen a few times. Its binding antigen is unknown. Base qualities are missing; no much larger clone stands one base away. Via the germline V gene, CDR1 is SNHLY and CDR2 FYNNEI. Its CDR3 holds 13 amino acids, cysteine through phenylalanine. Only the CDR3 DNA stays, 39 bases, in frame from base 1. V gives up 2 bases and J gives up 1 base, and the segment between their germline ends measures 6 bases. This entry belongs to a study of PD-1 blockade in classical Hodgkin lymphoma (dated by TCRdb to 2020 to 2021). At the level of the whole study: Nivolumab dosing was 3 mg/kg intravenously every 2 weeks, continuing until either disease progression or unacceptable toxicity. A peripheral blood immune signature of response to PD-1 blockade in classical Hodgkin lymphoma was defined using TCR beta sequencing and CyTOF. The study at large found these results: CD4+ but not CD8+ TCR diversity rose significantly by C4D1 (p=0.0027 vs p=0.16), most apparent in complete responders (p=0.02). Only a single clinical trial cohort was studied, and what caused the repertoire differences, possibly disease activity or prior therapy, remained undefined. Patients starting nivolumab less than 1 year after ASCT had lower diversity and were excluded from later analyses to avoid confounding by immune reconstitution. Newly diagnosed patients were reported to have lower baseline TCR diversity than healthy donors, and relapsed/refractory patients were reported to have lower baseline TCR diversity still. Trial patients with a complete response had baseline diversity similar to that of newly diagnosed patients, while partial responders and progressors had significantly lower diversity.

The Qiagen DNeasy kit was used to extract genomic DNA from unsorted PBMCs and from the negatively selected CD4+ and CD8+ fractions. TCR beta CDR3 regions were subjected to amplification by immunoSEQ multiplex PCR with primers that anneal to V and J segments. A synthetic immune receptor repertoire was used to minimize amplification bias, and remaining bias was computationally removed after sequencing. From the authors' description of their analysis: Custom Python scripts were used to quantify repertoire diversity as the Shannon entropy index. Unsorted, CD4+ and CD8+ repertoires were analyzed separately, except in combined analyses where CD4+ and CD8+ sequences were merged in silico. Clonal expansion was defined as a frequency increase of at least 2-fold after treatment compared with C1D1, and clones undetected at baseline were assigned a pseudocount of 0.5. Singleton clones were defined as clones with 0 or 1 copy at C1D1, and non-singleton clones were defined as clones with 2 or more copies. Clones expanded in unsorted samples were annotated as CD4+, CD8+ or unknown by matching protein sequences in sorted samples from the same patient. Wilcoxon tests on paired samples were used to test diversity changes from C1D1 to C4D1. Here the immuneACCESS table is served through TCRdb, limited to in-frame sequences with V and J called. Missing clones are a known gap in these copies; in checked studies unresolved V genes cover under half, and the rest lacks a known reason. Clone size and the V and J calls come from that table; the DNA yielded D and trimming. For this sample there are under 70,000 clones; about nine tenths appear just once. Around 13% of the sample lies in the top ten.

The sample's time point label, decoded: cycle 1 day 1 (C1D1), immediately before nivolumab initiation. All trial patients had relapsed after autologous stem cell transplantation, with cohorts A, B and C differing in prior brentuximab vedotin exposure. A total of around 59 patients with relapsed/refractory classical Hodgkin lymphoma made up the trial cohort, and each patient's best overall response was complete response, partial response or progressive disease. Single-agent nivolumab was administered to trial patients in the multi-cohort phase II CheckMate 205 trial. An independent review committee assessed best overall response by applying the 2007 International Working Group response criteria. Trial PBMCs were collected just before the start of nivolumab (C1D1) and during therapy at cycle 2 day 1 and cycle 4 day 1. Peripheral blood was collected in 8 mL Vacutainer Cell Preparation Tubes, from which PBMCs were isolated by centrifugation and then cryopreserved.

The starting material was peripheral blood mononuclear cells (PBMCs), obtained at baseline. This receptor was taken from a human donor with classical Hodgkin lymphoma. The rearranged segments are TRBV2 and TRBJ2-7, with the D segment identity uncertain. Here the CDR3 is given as CASSEPISYEQYF. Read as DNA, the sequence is TGTGCCAGCAGTGAACCTATATCCTACGAGCAGTACTTC.